Listed below are T cell receptor beta chains from one sample, sequenced in a study of cytomegalovirus exposure and HLA in healthy donors. Sequencing was performed with immunoSEQ multiplex PCR; in TCRdb, only in-frame clones are kept and a portion is missing. Counted here are about 160,000 clones, 75% occurring once; the ten biggest clones make up 2.5% to 3.5%. Sequencing input: PBMCs. These receptors all stem from a woman aged 50 to 60 in good health and CMV-seropositive. CDR3s include the opening cysteine and the closing phenylalanine or tryptophan. The order of the fields is V gene, J gene, CDR3 length, clone size, D gene, CDR3 protein, CDR3 DNA. A D gene is named only where the DNA matches it firmly. Rows may omit the clone size; those that give it use once, few, many or a size class.

V: TRBV11-2
J: TRBJ2-3
length: 13
size: few
D: .
CDR3: CASSFEGADTQYF
DNA: TGTGCCAGCAGCTTTGAGGGGGCAGATACGCAGTATTTT

V: TRBV27
J: TRBJ1-6
length: 13
size: .
D: .
CDR3: CASSLSRGSPLHF
DNA: TGTGCCAGCAGTTTATCTCGAGGATCACCCCTCCACTTT

V: TRBV11-2
J: TRBJ1-6
length: 14
size: .
D: .
CDR3: CASSLGRANSPLHF
DNA: TGTGCCAGCAGCTTAGGGCGGGCGAATTCACCCCTCCACTTT

V: TRBV10-3
J: TRBJ2-5
length: 15
size: .
D: TRBD2
CDR3: CAISAGGGGQETQYF
DNA: TGTGCCATCAGCGCTGGCGGGGGTGGGCAAGAGACCCAGTACTTC

V: TRBV2
J: TRBJ1-2
length: 12
size: .
D: TRBD1
CDR3: CASIGRGRGYTF
DNA: TGTGCCAGCATCGGCAGGGGGCGAGGCTACACCTTC

V: TRBV19
J: TRBJ1-5
length: 17
size: .
D: TRBD1
CDR3: CASSTQDRGRNNQPQHF
DNA: TGTGCCAGTAGTACCCAGGACAGGGGGCGCAACAATCAGCCCCAGCATTTT

V: TRBV6-1
J: TRBJ2-5
length: 14
size: once
D: .
CDR3: CASSASPGTETQYF
DNA: TGTGCCAGCAGTGCCTCTCCGGGAACGGAGACCCAGTACTTC

V: TRBV7-8
J: TRBJ2-1
length: 17
size: .
D: TRBD1
CDR3: CASSARGGSSSYNEQFF
DNA: TGTGCCAGCAGCGCCCGAGGGGGCTCAAGCTCCTACAATGAGCAGTTCTTC

V: TRBV5-1
J: TRBJ2-3
length: 15
size: .
D: TRBD2
CDR3: CASSSYSGVADTQYF
DNA: TGCGCCAGCTCGAGTTATAGCGGGGTTGCAGATACGCAGTATTTT

V: TRBV29-1
J: TRBJ1-1
length: 11
size: .
D: .
CDR3: CSVVGEYEAFF
DNA: TGCAGCGTTGTAGGGGAATATGAAGCTTTCTTT

V: TRBV11-3
J: TRBJ1-1
length: 13
size: .
D: .
CDR3: CASTARENTEAFF
DNA: TGTGCCAGCACTGCCAGGGAGAACACTGAAGCTTTCTTT

V: TRBV5-1
J: TRBJ2-2
length: 18
size: .
D: TRBD2
CDR3: CASNTSPPAGGHTGELFF
DNA: TGCGCCAGCAACACCTCCCCACCAGCGGGGGGGCACACCGGGGAGCTGTTTTTT

V: TRBV5-6
J: TRBJ2-1
length: 14
size: .
D: .
CDR3: CASEVGLTYNEQFF
DNA: TGTGCCAGCGAAGTGGGCCTAACCTACAATGAGCAGTTCTTC

V: TRBV7-8
J: TRBJ2-3
length: 16
size: .
D: .
CDR3: CASSLGLTGRTDTQYF
DNA: TGTGCCAGCAGCTTAGGACTGACAGGGAGGACAGATACGCAGTATTTT

V: TRBV27
J: TRBJ1-4
length: 14
size: few
D: .
CDR3: CASSFSTGREKLFF
DNA: TGTGCCAGCAGTTTTTCGACCGGGAGGGAAAAACTGTTTTTT

V: TRBV2
J: TRBJ2-7
length: 17
size: .
D: TRBD1
CDR3: CASSEGTDRGRRYEQYF
DNA: TGTGCCAGCAGTGAAGGCACCGACAGGGGGCGCCGCTACGAGCAGTACTTC

V: TRBV2
J: TRBJ1-1
length: 13
size: .
D: .
CDR3: CASSEGANTEAFF
DNA: TGTGCCAGCAGTGAAGGAGCTAACACTGAAGCTTTCTTT

V: TRBV11-1
J: TRBJ1-3
length: 15
size: .
D: .
CDR3: CASSLAAAVGNTIYF
DNA: TGTGCCAGCAGCTTAGCCGCTGCGGTCGGAAACACCATATATTTT

V: TRBV10-3
J: TRBJ2-6
length: 15
size: few
D: .
CDR3: CAITEGGSGANVLTF
DNA: TGTGCCATCACCGAGGGGGGGTCCGGGGCCAACGTCCTGACTTTC

V: TRBV29-1
J: TRBJ1-2
length: 15
size: .
D: TRBD1
CDR3: CSVEDTGQGRAGYTF
DNA: TGCAGCGTTGAAGATACCGGACAGGGGAGGGCAGGCTACACCTTC

V: TRBV5-1
J: TRBJ2-3
length: 15
size: .
D: .
CDR3: CASSFGGESTDTQYF
DNA: TGCGCCAGCAGCTTTGGAGGGGAGAGCACAGATACGCAGTATTTT

V: TRBV6-5
J: TRBJ1-5
length: 14
size: .
D: .
CDR3: CASSYGGLNQPQHF
DNA: TGTGCCAGCAGTTACGGGGGCCTCAATCAGCCCCAGCATTTT

V: TRBV4-2
J: TRBJ1-6
length: 18
size: few
D: .
CDR3: CASSQDRAGSSYNSPLHF
DNA: TGTGCCAGCAGCCAAGATAGAGCGGGTAGCTCCTATAATTCACCCCTCCACTTT

V: TRBV7-6
J: TRBJ1-4
length: 15
size: .
D: .
CDR3: CASSLGRGLNEKLFF
DNA: TGTGCCAGCAGCTTGGGCAGGGGTCTTAATGAAAAACTGTTTTTT

V: TRBV6-5
J: TRBJ2-1
length: 12
size: .
D: TRBD1
CDR3: CASSLTGGEQFF
DNA: TGTGCCAGCAGTTTGACAGGGGGTGAGCAGTTCTTC

V: TRBV28
J: TRBJ1-5
length: 15
size: .
D: .
CDR3: CASSGGLFSNQPQHF
DNA: TGTGCCAGCAGTGGGGGACTGTTTAGCAATCAGCCCCAGCATTTT

V: TRBV11-2
J: TRBJ1-2
length: 12
size: few
D: .
CDR3: CASSRDQRGYPF
DNA: TGTGCCAGCAGCCGAGACCAACGAGGCTACCCCTTC

V: TRBV9
J: TRBJ1-1
length: 14
size: few
D: .
CDR3: CASSEGGFATEAFF
DNA: TGTGCCAGCAGCGAAGGGGGTTTTGCCACTGAAGCTTTCTTT

V: TRBV27
J: TRBJ1-5
length: 15
size: .
D: .
CDR3: CASSPEIYSNQPQHF
DNA: TGTGCCAGCAGTCCGGAGATATATAGCAATCAGCCCCAGCATTTT

V: TRBV2
J: TRBJ1-5
length: 15
size: .
D: TRBD1
CDR3: CASRGDRGRNQPQHF
DNA: TGTGCCAGCAGAGGGGACAGGGGCCGCAATCAGCCCCAGCATTTT

V: TRBV10-3
J: TRBJ1-1
length: 14
size: .
D: TRBD1
CDR3: CAISGDRGVTEAFF
DNA: TGTGCCATCAGTGGTGACAGGGGAGTAACTGAAGCTTTCTTT

V: TRBV5-4
J: TRBJ1-1
length: 13
size: few
D: .
CDR3: CASSQRQNTEAFF
DNA: TGTGCCAGCAGCCAACGACAGAACACTGAAGCTTTCTTT

V: TRBV19
J: TRBJ2-7
length: 14
size: few
D: .
CDR3: CASSMVGETYEQYF
DNA: TGTGCCAGTAGTATGGTGGGAGAAACCTACGAGCAGTACTTC

V: TRBV5-1
J: TRBJ1-1
length: 14
size: .
D: TRBD1
CDR3: CASSPGTGGTEAFF
DNA: TGCGCCAGCAGCCCCGGGACAGGGGGCACTGAAGCTTTCTTT

V: TRBV4-2
J: TRBJ2-2
length: 18
size: .
D: TRBD2
CDR3: CASSPQIQGLANTGELFF
DNA: TGTGCCAGCAGCCCCCAAATCCAGGGACTAGCGAACACCGGGGAGCTGTTTTTT

V: TRBV5-1
J: TRBJ2-5
length: 14
size: .
D: .
CDR3: CASSFQDWQETQYF
DNA: TGCGCCAGCAGCTTTCAGGACTGGCAAGAGACCCAGTACTTC

V: TRBV19
J: TRBJ1-1
length: 14
size: .
D: TRBD1
CDR3: CASSIMSGGTEAFF
DNA: TGTGCCAGTAGTATAATGTCAGGGGGCACTGAAGCTTTCTTT

V: TRBV6-5
J: TRBJ1-1
length: 13
size: few
D: .
CDR3: CASQREIHTEAFF
DNA: TGTGCCAGCCAGAGGGAGATACACACTGAAGCTTTCTTT

V: TRBV4-1
J: TRBJ2-3
length: 17
size: .
D: TRBD2
CDR3: CASSQGVSGGQGDTQYF
DNA: TGCGCCAGCAGCCAAGGGGTCAGCGGGGGGCAAGGAGATACGCAGTATTTT

V: TRBV29-1
J: TRBJ1-1
length: 16
size: .
D: TRBD1
CDR3: CSVPPVGTGYGTEAFF
DNA: TGCAGCGTTCCCCCGGTCGGGACAGGGTACGGTACTGAAGCTTTCTTT

V: TRBV6-5
J: TRBJ1-1
length: 14
size: .
D: .
CDR3: CASSYIVGNTEAFF
DNA: TGTGCCAGCAGTTACATAGTCGGGAACACTGAAGCTTTCTTT

V: TRBV6-1
J: TRBJ1-2
length: 17
size: .
D: .
CDR3: CASSEVGAGRGYYGYTF
DNA: TGTGCCAGCAGTGAAGTTGGGGCGGGGCGTGGATACTATGGCTACACCTTC

V: TRBV27
J: TRBJ2-4
length: 14
size: .
D: .
CDR3: CASSPTPVSDIQYF
DNA: TGTGCCAGCAGCCCGACACCGGTTTCGGACATTCAGTACTTC

V: TRBV5-4
J: TRBJ1-2
length: 16
size: .
D: TRBD1
CDR3: CASSFWTGNTNYGYTF
DNA: TGTGCCAGCAGCTTTTGGACAGGGAATACTAACTATGGCTACACCTTC

V: TRBV5-1
J: TRBJ1-2
length: 12
size: .
D: .
CDR3: CASSVDSYGYTF
DNA: TGCGCCAGCAGCGTGGACAGTTATGGCTACACCTTC

V: TRBV2
J: TRBJ1-1
length: 12
size: .
D: TRBD1
CDR3: CASSVQGAAAFF
DNA: TGTGCCAGCAGTGTTCAGGGGGCCGCCGCTTTCTTT

V: TRBV9
J: TRBJ2-5
length: 17
size: few
D: TRBD2
CDR3: CASSSTGGSGGSETQYF
DNA: TGTGCCAGCAGCTCTACCGGGGGTAGCGGGGGGTCGGAGACCCAGTACTTC